Sequencing of this T cell receptor (beta chain) was carried out in a study of T cell repertoires in cytomegalovirus infection. TCRdb passed the reads through MiXCR, listing each CDR3 protein once. The sample has a few hundred thousand distinct CDR3 sequences, roughly 25% seen once. This CDR3 spans 15 amino acids. The V gene's germline CDR1 is SGHVS and CDR2 FNYEAQ. Between the trimmed V and J ends, which lost 2 bases and 1 base, there was a span of 10 bases. Of note for this clonotype: The antigen is not known.

Study-level points and caveats: Public TCR beta family frequency separated CMV-and-HLA carriers, including in an independent cohort. Ex vivo, HLA-C-restricted CMV-specific TCR beta clonotypes prevailed over the rest of the response.

Specimen: cultured PBMCs, collected from culture after CMV antigen stimulation. This chain connects TRBV7-6 to TRBJ2-3; TRBD2 might be the D (5 bases). This TCR derives from a human donor in good health (CMV status not recorded). Some clones in this sample may be carry-over from other donors' samples. CDR3 nucleotide sequence: TGTGCCAGCAGCTTAATGGTGAGGGGCACAGATACGCAGTATTTT. It translates to CASSLMVRGTDTQYF.